This T cell receptor (beta chain) comes out of a study of blood T cell repertoires in COVID-19. The CDR3 has 15 amino acids. The germline V gene encodes CDR1 MNHEY and CDR2 SVGAGI. J was trimmed by 7 bases and V by 4 bases; bases with no gene match: 8. The protocol was immunoSEQ multiplex PCR, while the TCRdb copy is restricted to in-frame clones and leaves out a portion. This sample has fewer than 90,000 clones, with approximately 87% found just once. The sequenced sample was peripheral blood. The receptor comes from an elderly man in a cohort sampled during active COVID-19. This sequence joins TRBV6-5 and TRBJ2-1; 9 nucleotides line up with TRBD1. The chain's CDR3 is CASSFRRDRANEQFF. Written as DNA, the CDR3 is TGTGCCAGCAGTTTCCGCCGGGACAGGGCAAATGAGCAGTTCTTC.